This T cell receptor (beta chain) was recorded in a study of T cell repertoires in cytomegalovirus infection (dated by TCRdb to about 2019). Turning to the overall study: The peptide stimulations were aimed at well-studied HLA-B-restricted epitopes as well as recently identified HLA-C-restricted CMV epitopes, whose presentation resists viral immunomodulation. Donor HLA type was relevant to the analysis, because carriage of CMV infection together with the matching HLA type was indicated by public TCR beta signatures.

A remark on this clonotype: Its cognate antigen has yet to be identified. Base qualities are not provided; no much larger clone lies one nucleotide away.

Explained via the paper, the treatment or condition label denotes: in vitro stimulation with specific CMV peptide epitopes to enrich CMV-specific T cells. Overall results and qualifications from the work: Carriers of CMV infection plus the relevant HLA type were discriminated by the cumulative frequency of public TCR beta family members in the study cohort and in an independent roughly 340-donor cohort. The ex vivo response was dominated by HLA-C-restricted CMV-specific TCR beta clonotypes, and the single most frequent clonotype in two of eight donors was supplied by these HLA-C-restricted clonotypes.

Sequencing took place on an Illumina HiSeq 1500. The raw public reads went through TCRdb reprocessing: fastp at Q25, MiXCR clone calling, in-frame beta chains kept. CDR3 protein sequences are deduplicated, and each keeps its most common genes and DNA. In this sample the table shows about 69,000 distinct CDR3 sequences, 25% to 30% of which occur a single time. Together, the top ten hold just under 60% of the sample. According to the germline V gene (reference sequence), CDR1 reads MNHEY and CDR2 reads SMNVEV. The CDR3 holds 13 amino acids from the cysteine to the phenylalanine. Only the CDR3 DNA is retained, 39 bases long and in frame from the first base. V and J are trimmed by 4 bases and 5 bases, and the gene matches miss 3 bases of the junction.

The sequenced sample was CD8+ T cells from cultured PBMCs, obtained from culture after CMV antigen stimulation. The chain is assembled from TRBV27 and TRBJ1-1, with 8 central nucleotides matching TRBD1. The sequence was obtained from a human donor in good health (CMV status not recorded). Some clones in this sample may be carry-over from other donors' samples. The sequence in DNA is TGTGCCAGCAGTTGGACAGGGAGGACTGAAGCTTTCTTT. Its protein reads: CASSWTGRTEAFF.